This T cell receptor (beta chain) was sequenced during a study of blood T cell repertoires in COVID-19 (dated by TCRdb to 2018 to 2021). In terms of the full investigation: Collaborator samples came from the United States, Italy and Spain and covered acute and convalescent phases of COVID-19. The material from the prospective study consisted of cDNA or gDNA derived from T cells, B-cell-depleted T cells, or PBMCs. Subjects who had been exposed to COVID-19, were actively infected with it, or had recovered from it provided the deeply sampled blood TCRbeta repertoires that made up the dataset. A freely available public database, intended as a resource for researchers studying the immune response to SARS-CoV-2, is where the repertoires were released. Samples were obtained from the ongoing ImmuneRACE study (first 160 participants) and from over 1,000 subjects provided by 6 global collaborators. A de-identified subject ID, COVID-19 status, age in years and sex were almost always included in the sample metadata. Where available, HLA class I and class II types were taken from metadata supplied by the sample provider and were not determined by assay-based typing. Results the study describes overall, beyond this receptor: The amount of clinical and demographic metadata varied by source and participant and was provided uncurated.

TCRbeta CDR3 regions were amplified from genomic DNA by means of the immunoSEQ Assay, a bias-controlled multiplex PCR. In the paper's pipeline: The number of nucleated cells in each sample was estimated from the amplification of reference gene primers within the assay. Sequence reads were collapsed and filtered to measure the absolute abundance of every unique TCRbeta CDR3 rearrangement. Productive Simpson clonality was computed per sample as the square root of Simpson's diversity index over productive rearrangements. This is the immuneACCESS table as TCRdb keeps it, with only in-frame sequences that have V and J called. A part of the clones is gone; compared with another copy, unresolved V genes explain less than half, and the rest is unexplained. Clone size and the V and J calls come from that table; the DNA yielded D and trimming. This sample holds about 270,000 clones; roughly nine tenths were observed only once. The ten largest clones take up 2% to 3% of the sample.

For CDR1 and CDR2, the germline V gene lists SGHTA and FQGNSA. Taken from cysteine to phenylalanine, the CDR3 has 14 residues. The DNA shown is the 42-base CDR3, in frame from base 1. V is pared back by 1 base and J by 7 bases, with 11 bases lying between the germline termini. Enrolling through a virtual design, the prospective study's participants ranged in age from about 18 to 100 years and lived across some 22 United States geographic areas. To assign participants to cohorts, the prospective study relied on clinical history that participants themselves reported in a screening survey and a study questionnaire. Recovered participants in ImmuneRACE Cohort 3 were defined by two consecutive negative NP/OP PCR tests, clearance by a healthcare professional, or resolution of symptoms. In the prospective study, whole blood, serum and a nasopharyngeal or oropharyngeal swab were collected from each participant by mobile phlebotomists. Additional blood draws and questionnaires over a 2-month period could optionally be provided by prospective study participants. Blood samples from the prospective study were shipped frozen or at room temperature prior to DNA extraction.

Worth noting for this clone: Its antigen is currently not known. Base quality data are lacking; no much larger clone is found one base away.

The chain joins TRBV7-2 to TRBJ1-5; confidence is insufficient to name the D gene. Sequencing used PBMCs or T cells enriched from blood (not recorded which). The sequence came from a woman between 18 and 29 years old who had recovered from COVID-19. The nucleotide sequence is given as TGTGCCAGCAGCTTAGGTCCGGGAGGCCAGCCCCAGCATTTT. This encodes CASSLGPGGQPQHF.